This T cell receptor beta chain is drawn from a study of T-cell memory formation after mild COVID-19. TCRdb recomputed calls from the 5' RACE reads with MiXCR, one row per CDR3 protein. The table records roughly 600,000 distinct CDR3 sequences, under 20% of them present only once. The CDR3 covers 16 residues. V lost 2 bases, J lost 0 bases, and 13 bases lay in between. CDR1 SGHRS and CDR2 YFSETQ come from the germline V gene. Material for sequencing was PBMCs or a T cell subset sorted from them (not recorded which). The clonotype originates from an adult woman who had mild COVID-19 (a few samples of this study predate the infection). Cell type and time point are not known. This chain connects TRBV5-1 to TRBJ2-3, with TRBD1 as a possible D gene (6 bases). The CDR3 DNA follows: TGCGCCAGCAGCTTAAGGGACAAGCCCAGCACAGATACGCAGTATTTT. Its translation: CASSLRDKPSTDTQYF.